This note documents a single T cell receptor (beta chain) sequence. This clone's antigen is unknown. It has no much larger one-base neighbor in the sample; base qualities were not kept. The data were taken from a study of lymphopenia after photon versus proton radiotherapy (dated by TCRdb to between 2017 and 2020). Describing the broader study: The study compared the immunological effects of photon versus proton radiation therapy in patients with gastrointestinal tumors who developed high-grade lymphopenia. A cohort of some 20 patients with gastrointestinal tumors who received either photon or proton therapy and subsequently developed lymphopenia was included. The study aimed to characterize how the two radiation modalities differ in their impact on the immune system. The paper as a whole reports these results and caveats: Relative stability during treatment was observed in proton-treated patients, whereas loss of naive T cells and TCR diversity and gain of effector/memory populations were observed in photon-treated patients. The survival association was examined only in patients who died, and the authors described better survival with proton therapy as a possibility, not as a demonstrated result. After the lymphocyte count nadir, photon-treated repertoires showed oligoclonal expansion, especially of CD8+ Temra cells, which drove the drop in diversity. Across the cohort, among patients who died, a greater drop in TCR diversity after the nadir was inversely correlated with overall survival time.

Library construction relied on the immunoSEQ multiplex PCR assay. Deep sequencing of rearranged TCR beta loci, alongside multiparametric flow cytometry, was used to profile T cell repertoires. The table comes from immuneACCESS by way of TCRdb, which keeps in-frame sequences with V and J called. Part of the clones is missing from these tables; in studies checked, under half for an unresolved V gene and the rest for unknown reasons. The sample data list more than 70,000 clones, and around 83% of these were observed just once. The ten largest make up about 1.3% of the sample. From a lookup of the germline V gene (reference sequence), CDR1 and CDR2 are SEHNR and FQNEAQ. The CDR3 runs 15 amino acids, cysteine and phenylalanine included. The kept DNA is CDR3 alone, 45 bases in frame from the first base. V loses 4 bases at its end and J loses 6 bases; junction bases beyond the gene matches: 6.

Recombination joined TRBV7-9 with TRBJ1-6; 7 junctional bases match TRBD1. This clonotype originated in a man between 60 and 75 years old with pancreatic cancer. The sequences come from peripheral blood, collected from a patient treated with proton-based radiotherapy. The encoded CDR3 is CASSSRGDSNSPLHF. The DNA is TGTGCCAGCAGCTCTAGGGGGGACAGTAATTCACCCCTCCACTTT.